This entry features one T cell receptor (beta chain) sequence. The antigen remains undetermined. This CDR3 comprises 15 residues. Germline CDR1 and CDR2: SEHNR and FQNEAQ (reference sequence). These data come from a study of T cells expressing NK-cell markers. For each CDR3 protein, TCRdb gives one entry from its re-call of the 5' RACE reads, without DNA. The table lists 550,000 to 600,000 distinct CDR3 sequences. Study outcomes and limitations: Of the CD8+ T cell pool in about six donors, roughly 1.0-8% was accounted for by dominant NKG2C+ clonotypes.

This clonotype was sampled from a man younger than 30 in good health. Sequencing was done on a sample of blood T cells: a sorted CD56 or NKG2C T cell subset, CD4+ or CD8+ T cells, or bulk PBMC T cells (not recorded which). The rearrangement links TRBV7-9 to TRBJ2-1; checking the TCRdb D call of TRBD1 is not possible without DNA. This CDR3 reads CASSAGTVSYNEQFF.